Sequencing of this TCR beta chain was carried out in a study of long-term antiretroviral therapy in people with HIV. Points from the study as a whole: In the period from about 2003 to 2017, blood was collected, possibly under older ART regimens.

Sequencing used immunoSEQ v3.0 at survey level. The repertoire was sequenced with immunoSEQ multiplex PCR; TCRdb's copy has only in-frame clones and lacks some. The sample contains about 17,000 clones, approximately 82% of which appear only once. To note about this clone: The antigen remains undetermined.

The clonotype comes from a man over 45 with HIV. The source was unsorted PBMCs, collected 0.3 years before starting antiretroviral therapy.

In DNA form, the CDR3 reads TGTGCCAGCAGCGCCAAGGGTGGAACTAATGAAAAACTGTTTTTT. Its translation: CASSAKGGTNEKLFF. The chain has TRBV7-9 and TRBJ1-4, with D unresolved. In germline, CDR1 is SEHNR, CDR2 FQNEAQ (reference sequence). The CDR3 consists of 15 residues. V lost 5 bases to trimming and J lost 1 base, with 11 bases between them.